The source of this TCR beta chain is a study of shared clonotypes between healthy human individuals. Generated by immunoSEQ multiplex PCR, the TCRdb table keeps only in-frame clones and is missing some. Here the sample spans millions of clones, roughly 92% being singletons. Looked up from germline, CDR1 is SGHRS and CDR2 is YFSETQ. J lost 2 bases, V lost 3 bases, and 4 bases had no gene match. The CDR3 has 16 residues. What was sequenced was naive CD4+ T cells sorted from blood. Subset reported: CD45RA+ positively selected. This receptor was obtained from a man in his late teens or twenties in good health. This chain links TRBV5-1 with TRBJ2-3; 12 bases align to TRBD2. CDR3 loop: CASSYGLAGTTDTQYF. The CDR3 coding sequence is TGCGCCAGCAGCTACGGACTAGCGGGGACCACAGATACGCAGTATTTT. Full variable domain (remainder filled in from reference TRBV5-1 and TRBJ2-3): KAGVTQTPRYLIKTRGQQVTLSCSPISGHRSVSWYQQTPGQGLQFLFEYFSETQRNKGNFPGRFSGRQFSNSRSEMNVSTLELGDSALYLCASSYGLAGTTDTQYFGPGTRLTVL.